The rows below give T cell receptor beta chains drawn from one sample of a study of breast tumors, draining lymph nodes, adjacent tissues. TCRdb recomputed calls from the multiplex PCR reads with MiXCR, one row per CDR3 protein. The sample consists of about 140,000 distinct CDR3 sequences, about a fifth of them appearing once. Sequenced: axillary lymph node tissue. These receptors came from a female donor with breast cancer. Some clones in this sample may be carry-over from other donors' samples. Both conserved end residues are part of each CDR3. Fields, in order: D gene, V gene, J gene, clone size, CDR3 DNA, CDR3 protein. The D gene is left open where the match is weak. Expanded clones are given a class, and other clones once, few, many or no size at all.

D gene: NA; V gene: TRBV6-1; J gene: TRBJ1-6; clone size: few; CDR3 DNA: TGTGCCGGCAGGCTCAGGCGGGATTCACCCCTCCACTTT; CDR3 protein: CAGRLRRDSPLHF
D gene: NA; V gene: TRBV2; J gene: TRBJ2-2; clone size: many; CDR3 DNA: TGTGCCAGCAGGGGGGCAGTCTCGAACACCGGGGAGCTGTTTTTT; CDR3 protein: CASRGAVSNTGELFF
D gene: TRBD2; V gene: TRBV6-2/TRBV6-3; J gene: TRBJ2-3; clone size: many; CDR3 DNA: TGTGCCAGCAGGGGCGGGAGGGCCCGGGATACGCAGTATTTT; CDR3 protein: CASRGGRARDTQYF
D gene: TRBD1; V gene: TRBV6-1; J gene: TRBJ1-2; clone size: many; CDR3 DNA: TGTGCCAGCAGTACATTGACAGGGGTGAATGGCTACACCTTC; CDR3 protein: CASSTLTGVNGYTF
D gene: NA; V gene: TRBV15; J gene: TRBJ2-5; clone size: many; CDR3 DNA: TGTGCCACCAGCAGAGATCCGGGGGTTTTAGAGACCCAGTACTTC; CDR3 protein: CATSRDPGVLETQYF
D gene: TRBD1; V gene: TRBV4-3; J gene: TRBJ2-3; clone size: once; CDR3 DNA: TGCGCCAGCAGCCGATCGGACAGGGGGCGCAGGTCAGATACGCAGTATTTT; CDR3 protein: CASSRSDRGRRSDTQYF
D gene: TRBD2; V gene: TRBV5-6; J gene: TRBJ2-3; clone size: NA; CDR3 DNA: TGTGCCAGCAGCTTTATAGCGGGAGGGTTCACAGATACGCAGTATTTT; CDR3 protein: CASSFIAGGFTDTQYF
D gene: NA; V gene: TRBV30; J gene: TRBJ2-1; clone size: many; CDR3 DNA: TGTGCCTGGAGTGTTGGGACCACTTACAATGAGCAGTTCTTC; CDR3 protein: CAWSVGTTYNEQFF
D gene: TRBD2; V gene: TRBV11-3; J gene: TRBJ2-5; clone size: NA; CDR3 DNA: TGTGCCAGCAGCCGCGGGACTACCTGGGAGACCCAGTACTTC; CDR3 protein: CASSRGTTWETQYF
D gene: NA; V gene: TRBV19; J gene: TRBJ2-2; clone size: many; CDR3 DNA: TGTGCCAGTATGGGCGGGAAAAAAAACACCGGGGAGCTGTTTTTT; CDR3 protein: CASMGGKKNTGELFF
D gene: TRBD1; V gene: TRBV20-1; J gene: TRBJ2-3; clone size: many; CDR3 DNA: TGCAGTGCTTCCGGGACAGGGCGCACAGATACGCAGTATTTT; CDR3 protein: CSASGTGRTDTQYF
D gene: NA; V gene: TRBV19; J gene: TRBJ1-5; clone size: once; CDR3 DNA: TGTGCCAGTAGTATTGGGGGGTCGGGCGGGTATCAGCCCCAGCGTTTT; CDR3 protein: CASSIGGSGGYQPQRF
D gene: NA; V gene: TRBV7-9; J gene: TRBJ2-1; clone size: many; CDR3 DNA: TGTGCCAGCAGCCCAGAGGGTACCTCGCGCCGGAATGAGCAGTTCTTC; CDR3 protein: CASSPEGTSRRNEQFF
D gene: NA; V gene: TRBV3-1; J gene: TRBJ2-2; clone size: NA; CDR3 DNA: TGTGCCAGCAGCCAAGGAACGGGGCCCAACACCGGGGAGCTGTTTTTT; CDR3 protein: CASSQGTGPNTGELFF
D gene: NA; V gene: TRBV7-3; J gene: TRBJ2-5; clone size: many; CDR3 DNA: TGTGCCAGCAGCTTACTTGGCCAGCCCCAAGAGACCCAGTACTTC; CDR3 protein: CASSLLGQPQETQYF
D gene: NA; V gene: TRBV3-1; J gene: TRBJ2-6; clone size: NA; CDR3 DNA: TGTGCCAGCAGCCAAACTGGGGCCAACGTCCTGACTTTC; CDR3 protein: CASSQTGANVLTF
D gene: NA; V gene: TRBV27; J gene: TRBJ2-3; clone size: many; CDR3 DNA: TGTGCCAGCAGTCCACAGGGATTCGCAGATACGCAGTATTTT; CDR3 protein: CASSPQGFADTQYF
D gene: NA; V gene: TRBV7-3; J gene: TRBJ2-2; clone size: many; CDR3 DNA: TGTGCCAGCAGCAGGGACCCTAACACCGGGGAGCTGTTTTTT; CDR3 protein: CASSRDPNTGELFF
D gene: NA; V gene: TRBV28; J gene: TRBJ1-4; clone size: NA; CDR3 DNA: TGTGCCAGCAGTTTATTAACAAACAGGGCGGGTGAGGAAAAACTGTTTTTT; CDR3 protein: CASSLLTNRAGEEKLFF
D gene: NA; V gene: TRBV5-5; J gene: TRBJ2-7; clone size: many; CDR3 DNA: TGTGCCAGCAGCACGGGCCCGGGACGGTTCTCCTACGAGCAGTACTTC; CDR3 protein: CASSTGPGRFSYEQYF
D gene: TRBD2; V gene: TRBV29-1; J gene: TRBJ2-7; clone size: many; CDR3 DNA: TGCAGCCCCCACGGGAGGGTGGGGTACGAGCAGTACTTC; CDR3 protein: CSPHGRVGYEQYF
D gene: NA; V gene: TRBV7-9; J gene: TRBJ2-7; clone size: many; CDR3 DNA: TGTGCCAGCAGCTTAGCGGGAGTTGACGAGCAGTACTTC; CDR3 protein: CASSLAGVDEQYF
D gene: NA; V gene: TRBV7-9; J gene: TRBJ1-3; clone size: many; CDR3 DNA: TGTGCCAGCAGCTATCCGGGACGGCGCTCTGGAAACACCATATATTTT; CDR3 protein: CASSYPGRRSGNTIYF
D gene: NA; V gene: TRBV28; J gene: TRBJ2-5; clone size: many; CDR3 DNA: TGTGCCAGCAGTACCGCTAGATTAGCGGAGTACCAAGAGACCCAGTACTTC; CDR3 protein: CASSTARLAEYQETQYF
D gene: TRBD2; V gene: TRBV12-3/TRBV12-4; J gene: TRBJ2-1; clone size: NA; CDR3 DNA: TGTGCCAGCAGTTTTCTTGGAAGGGGTAGCGGGAGCTACAATGAGCAGTTCTTC; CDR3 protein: CASSFLGRGSGSYNEQFF
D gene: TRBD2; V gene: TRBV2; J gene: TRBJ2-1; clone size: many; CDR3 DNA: TGTGCCAGCGACCCCGGGACTAGCGGATTTAATGAGCAGTTCTTC; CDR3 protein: CASDPGTSGFNEQFF
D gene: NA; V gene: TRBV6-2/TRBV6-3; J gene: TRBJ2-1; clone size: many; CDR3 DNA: TGTGCCAGCAGTCTACCTACTTGGTCCGACAATGAGCAGTTCTTC; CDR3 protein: CASSLPTWSDNEQFF
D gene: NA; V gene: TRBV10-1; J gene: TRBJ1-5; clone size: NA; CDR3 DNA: TGCGCCAGCATTCGGACACGCCGTATGGGCAATCAGCCCCAGCATTTT; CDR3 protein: CASIRTRRMGNQPQHF
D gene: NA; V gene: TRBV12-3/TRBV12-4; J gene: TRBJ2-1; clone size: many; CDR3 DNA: TGTGCCAGCAGTGACGGCCCGATCTCCTACAATGAGCAGTTCTTC; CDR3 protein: CASSDGPISYNEQFF
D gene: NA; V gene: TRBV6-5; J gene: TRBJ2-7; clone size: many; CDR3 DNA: TGTGCCAGCAGTTCAACCACCTACGAGCAGTACTTC; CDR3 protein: CASSSTTYEQYF
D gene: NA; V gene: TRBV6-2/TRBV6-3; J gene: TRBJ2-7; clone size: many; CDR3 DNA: TGTGCCAGCAGTCTAACAGCGTCCTACGAGCAGTACTTC; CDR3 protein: CASSLTASYEQYF
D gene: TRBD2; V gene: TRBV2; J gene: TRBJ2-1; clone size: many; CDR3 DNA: TGTGCCAGCAGACTCGGACTAGCCGACAGCTCCTACAATGAGCAGTTCTTC; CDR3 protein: CASRLGLADSSYNEQFF
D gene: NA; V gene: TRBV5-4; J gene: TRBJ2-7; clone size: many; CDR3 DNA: TGTGCCAGCAGCACCGAACCTATCGCTGGGCAGTACTTC; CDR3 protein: CASSTEPIAGQYF
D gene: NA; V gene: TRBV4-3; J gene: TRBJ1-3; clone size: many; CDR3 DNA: TGCGCCAGCAGCCAAAAGCCGGACGCCATAGCGGCCATATATTTT; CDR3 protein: CASSQKPDAIAAIYF
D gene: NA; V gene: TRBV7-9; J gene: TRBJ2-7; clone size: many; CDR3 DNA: TGTGCCAGCAGTTTCGACCTGCTCTACGAGCAGTACTTC; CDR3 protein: CASSFDLLYEQYF
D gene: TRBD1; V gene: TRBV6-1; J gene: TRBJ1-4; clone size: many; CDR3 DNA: TGTGCCAGCATCGGACAGGGAGGCGAAAAACTGTTTTTT; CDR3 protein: CASIGQGGEKLFF
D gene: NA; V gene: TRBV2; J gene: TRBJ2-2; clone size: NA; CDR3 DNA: TGTGCCAGCTCGGAAACCAGGGGGGCGGGGGAGCTGTTTTTT; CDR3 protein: CASSETRGAGELFF
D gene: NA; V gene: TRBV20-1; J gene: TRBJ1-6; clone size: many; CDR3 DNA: TGCAGTGCTAGAGATGGTTCGGTACATCCGGATAATTCACCCCTCCACTTT; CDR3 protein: CSARDGSVHPDNSPLHF
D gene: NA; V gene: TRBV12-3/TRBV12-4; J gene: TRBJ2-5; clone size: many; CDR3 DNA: TGTGCCAGCAGTTTTTCTGCAGGGAAAGAGACCCAGTACTTC; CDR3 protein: CASSFSAGKETQYF
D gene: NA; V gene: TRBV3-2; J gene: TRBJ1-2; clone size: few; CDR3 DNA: TGTGCCAGCAGCCAACCTCACCGGGTTAGTAACTATGGCTACACCTTC; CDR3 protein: CASSQPHRVSNYGYTF
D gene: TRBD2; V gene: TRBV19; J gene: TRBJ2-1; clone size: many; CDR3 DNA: TGTGCCAGCAGCTCCGGGACTAGTTACAATGAGCAGTTCTTC; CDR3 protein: CASSSGTSYNEQFF
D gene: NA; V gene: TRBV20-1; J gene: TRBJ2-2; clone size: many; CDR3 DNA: TGCAGTGCTAGACGACCAAACACCGGGGAGCTGTTTTTT; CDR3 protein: CSARRPNTGELFF
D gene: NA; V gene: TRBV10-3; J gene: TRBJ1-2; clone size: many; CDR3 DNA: TGTGCCATCTCCTCTTCGAGAGGGTATTCACCTACTAACTATGGCTACACCTTC; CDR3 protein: CAISSSRGYSPTNYGYTF
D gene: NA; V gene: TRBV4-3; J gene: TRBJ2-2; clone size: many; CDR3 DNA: TGCGCCAGCAGCCAAGATGGGACCTCGGGCGGGGAGCTGTTTTTT; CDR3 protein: CASSQDGTSGGELFF
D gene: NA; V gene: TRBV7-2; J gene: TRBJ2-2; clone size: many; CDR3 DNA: TGTGCCAGCAGCTTAGAAAGCGGGAACACCGGGGAGCTGTTTTTT; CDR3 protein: CASSLESGNTGELFF
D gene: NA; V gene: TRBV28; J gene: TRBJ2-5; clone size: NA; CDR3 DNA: TGTGCCAGCAGCCGTCTCAGGGCAGAGACCCAGTACTTC; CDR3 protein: CASSRLRAETQYF
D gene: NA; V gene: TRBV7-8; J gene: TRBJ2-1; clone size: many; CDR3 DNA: TGTGCCAGCAGCTTAGCGCTCGGGACGGACAATGAGCAGTTCTTC; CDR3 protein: CASSLALGTDNEQFF
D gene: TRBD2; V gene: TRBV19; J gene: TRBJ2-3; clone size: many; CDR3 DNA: TGTGCCAGTAGTTACATAGCGGGAGTAGGAGCAGATACGCAGTATTTT; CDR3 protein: CASSYIAGVGADTQYF
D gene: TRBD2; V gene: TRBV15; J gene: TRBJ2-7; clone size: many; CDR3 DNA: TGTGCCACCAGCAGAGCAGTGGGACTAGGGGTACGCGAGCAGTACTTC; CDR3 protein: CATSRAVGLGVREQYF
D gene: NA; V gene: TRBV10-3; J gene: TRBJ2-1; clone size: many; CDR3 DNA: TGTGCCATCAGTGAGTCGTCTACTTCGGCGACCCAGTTCTTC; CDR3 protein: CAISESSTSATQFF
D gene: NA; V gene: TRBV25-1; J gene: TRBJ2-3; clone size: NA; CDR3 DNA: TGTGCCAGCAGGAGGAGCGGCGGCACAGATACGCAGTATTTT; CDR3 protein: CASRRSGGTDTQYF
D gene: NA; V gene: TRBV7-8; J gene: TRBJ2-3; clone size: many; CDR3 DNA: TGTGCCAGCAGCTTAGCCGGACAGAGAAGCACAGATACGCAGTATTTT; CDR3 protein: CASSLAGQRSTDTQYF
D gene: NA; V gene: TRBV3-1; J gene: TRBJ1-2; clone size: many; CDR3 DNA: TGTGCCAGCAGCCAAGGCCGCAACTATGGCTACACCTTC; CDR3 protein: CASSQGRNYGYTF
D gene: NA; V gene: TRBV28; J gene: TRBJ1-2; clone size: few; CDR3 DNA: TGTGCCAGCAGTTTTATGGGGGTAGGGAACTATGGCTACACCTTC; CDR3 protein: CASSFMGVGNYGYTF
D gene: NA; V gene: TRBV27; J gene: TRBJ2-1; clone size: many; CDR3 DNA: TGTGCCAGCAGTCACCAGGGGTTTGAGCAGTTCTTC; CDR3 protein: CASSHQGFEQFF
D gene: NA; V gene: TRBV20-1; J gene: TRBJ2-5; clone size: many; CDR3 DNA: TGCAGTGCTAGTATCCTCCTCCCAGAGACCCAGTACTTC; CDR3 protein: CSASILLPETQYF
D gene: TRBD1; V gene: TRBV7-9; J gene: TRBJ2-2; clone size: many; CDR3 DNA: TGTGCCACCCGGGACAGGGCGAACACCGGGGAGCTGTTTTTT; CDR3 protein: CATRDRANTGELFF
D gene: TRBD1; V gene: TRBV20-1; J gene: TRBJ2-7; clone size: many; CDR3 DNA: TGCAGTGCTACCCACGGGACAGGGGGCTACGAGCAGTACTTC; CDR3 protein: CSATHGTGGYEQYF
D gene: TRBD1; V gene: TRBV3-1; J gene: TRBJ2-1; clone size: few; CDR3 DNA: TGTGCCAGCAGCCCGGGACAGGGTGGCGCCAATGAGCAGTTCTTC; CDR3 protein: CASSPGQGGANEQFF